This TCR beta chain appears in the sequencing data of a study of graft-versus-host responses after intestinal transplantation. The CDR3 extends over 16 amino acids. Looked up from germline, CDR1 is WNHNN and CDR2 is SYGVQD (reference sequence). Trimming stripped 0 bases from V and 3 bases from J, with 14 bases between. TCRdb's copy holds only in-frame clones and misses some; the assay was immunoSEQ multiplex PCR. The data show about 14,000 clones, with just over 35% seen just once and around 2.3% held by the top ten. Responders (roughly 200,000, CFSE-labeled) were co-plated with roughly 200,000 irradiated, violet-dye-labeled stimulators. Post-reaction, proliferating CD3+CD4+ and CD3+CD8+ responders (CFSE-low) were sorted.

The chain employs TRBV10-1 and TRBJ2-5; D is possibly TRBD1 or TRBD2 (6 bases each). The sequenced sample was alloreactive CD8+ T cells from a mixed lymphocyte reaction culture, obtained before intestinal transplant. The subset is: CFSE-low proliferating T cells sorted from roughly six-day pre-transplant mixed lymphocyte reaction (GvH or HvG direction). This TCR came from a human patient who received an intestinal transplant. Here the CDR3 DNA reads TGCGCCAGCAGTGAGTCGGATGGGGGCGGGAAAGAGACCCAGTACTTC. Its translation is CASSESDGGGKETQYF.